Reported below is one TCR beta chain. This entry comes from a study of blood T cell repertoires in COVID-19. Study as a whole: There were acute and convalescent COVID-19 samples, and they came from the United States, Italy and Spain. T cells, B-cell-depleted T cells, or PBMCs supplied cDNA or gDNA.

In the authors' methods: Nucleated cell number was recorded as an estimate derived from reference gene primer amplification. Only in-frame clones appear in the TCRdb table, and some are missing; sequencing was by immunoSEQ multiplex PCR. V and J calls plus clone size are reproduced from that table; the DNA served to infer D and trimming. Of about 81,000 clones detected, over 70% appear once; the ten largest clones hold around 4.5%. What was sequenced was peripheral blood. This TCR came from a woman in her forties or fifties with acute or convalescent COVID-19.

The DNA of the CDR3 is TGTGCCAGCACCAGAAGGGAACAGGGTGCCGGGGCCAACGTCCTGACTTTC. Encoded protein: CASTRREQGAGANVLTF. The chain couples TRBV28 to TRBJ2-6; TRBD1 is a possible D gene (6 bases). This CDR3 comprises 17 residues. The V gene's germline CDR1 is MDHEN and CDR2 SYDVKM. V lost 7 bases, J lost 4 bases, and 20 bases lay in between. The variable domain in full, with the rest retrieved from reference TRBV28 and TRBJ2-6, is DVKVTQSSRYLVKRTGEKVFLECVQDMDHENMFWYRQDPGLGLRLIYFSYDVKMKEKGDIPEGYSVSREKKERFSLILESASTNQTSMYLCASTRREQGAGANVLTFGAGSRLTVL.